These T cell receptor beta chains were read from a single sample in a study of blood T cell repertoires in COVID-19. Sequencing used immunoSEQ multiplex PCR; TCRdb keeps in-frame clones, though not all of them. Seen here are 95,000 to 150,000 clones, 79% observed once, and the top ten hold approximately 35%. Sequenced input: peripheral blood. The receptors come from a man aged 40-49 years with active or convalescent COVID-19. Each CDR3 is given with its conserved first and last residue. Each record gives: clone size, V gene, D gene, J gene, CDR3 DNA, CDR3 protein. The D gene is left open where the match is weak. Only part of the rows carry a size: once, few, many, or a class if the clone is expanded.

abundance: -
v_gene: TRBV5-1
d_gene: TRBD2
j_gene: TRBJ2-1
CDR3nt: TGCGCCAGCAGCTTGAGTCTAGCGGGGGGGAGCTCCTACAATGAGCAGTTCTTC
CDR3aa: CASSLSLAGGSSYNEQFF

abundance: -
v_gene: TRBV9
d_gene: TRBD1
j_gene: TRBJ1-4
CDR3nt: TGTGCCAGCAGCGCACGACAGGGGTCAGGTGAAAAACTGTTTTTT
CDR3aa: CASSARQGSGEKLFF

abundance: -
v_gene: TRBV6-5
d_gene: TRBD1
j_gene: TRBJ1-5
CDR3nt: TGTGCCAGCAGGAGGACAGGGCGTCAGCCCCAGCATTTT
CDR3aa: CASRRTGRQPQHF

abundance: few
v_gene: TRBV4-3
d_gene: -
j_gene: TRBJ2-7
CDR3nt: TGCGCCAGCAGCCCCTCGACGGGGGACGAGCAGTACTTC
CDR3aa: CASSPSTGDEQYF

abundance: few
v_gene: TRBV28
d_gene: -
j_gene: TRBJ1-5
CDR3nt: TGTGCCAGCGGGGAGGTGTCCTCAAAGCCCCAGCATTTT
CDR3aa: CASGEVSSKPQHF

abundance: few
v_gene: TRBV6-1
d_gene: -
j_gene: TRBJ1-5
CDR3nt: TGTGCCAGCAGTGAGGGACACCTTAATCAGCCCCAGCATTTT
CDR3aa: CASSEGHLNQPQHF

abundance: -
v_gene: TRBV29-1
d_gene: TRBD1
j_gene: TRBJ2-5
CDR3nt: TGCAGCGTTAACGGACAGGGGCAAGAGACCCAGTACTTC
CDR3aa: CSVNGQGQETQYF

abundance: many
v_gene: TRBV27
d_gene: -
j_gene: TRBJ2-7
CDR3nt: TGTGCCAGCAGAAGTCCCGGGACAAATAACTACGAGCAGTACTTC
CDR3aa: CASRSPGTNNYEQYF

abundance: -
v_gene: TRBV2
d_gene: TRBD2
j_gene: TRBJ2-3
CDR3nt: TGTGCCAGCAGCGCGTTACTAGCGGGGTACTCAGATACGCAGTATTTT
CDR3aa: CASSALLAGYSDTQYF

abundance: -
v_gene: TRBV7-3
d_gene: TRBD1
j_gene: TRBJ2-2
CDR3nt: TGTGCCAGCGCCGCCGGGACAGCGAACACCGGGGAGCTGTTTTTT
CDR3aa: CASAAGTANTGELFF

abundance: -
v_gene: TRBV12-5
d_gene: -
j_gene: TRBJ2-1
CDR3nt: TGTGCTAGTGGTTTGGCCGGGATGTTGGAGCAGTTCTTC
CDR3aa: CASGLAGMLEQFF

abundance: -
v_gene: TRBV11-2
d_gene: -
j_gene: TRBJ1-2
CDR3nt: TGTGCCAGCACCAACACCCTCTCCTATGGCTACACCTTC
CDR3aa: CASTNTLSYGYTF

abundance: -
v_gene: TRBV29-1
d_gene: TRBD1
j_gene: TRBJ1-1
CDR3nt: TGCAGCGTTGAAGACGGACAGGGTGTCGTCACTGAAGCTTTCTTT
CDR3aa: CSVEDGQGVVTEAFF

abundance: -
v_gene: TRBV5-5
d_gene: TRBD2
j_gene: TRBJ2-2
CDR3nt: TGTGCCAGCAGCCGCGGGGGGTATAGCACCGGGGAGCTGTTTTTT
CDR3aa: CASSRGGYSTGELFF

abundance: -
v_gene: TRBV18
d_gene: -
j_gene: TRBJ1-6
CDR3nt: TGTGCCAGCTCACCGACCGGGGGAAATTCACCCCTCCACTTT
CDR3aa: CASSPTGGNSPLHF

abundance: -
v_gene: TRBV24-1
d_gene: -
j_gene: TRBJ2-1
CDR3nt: TGTGCCACCAGTGACCCCCAGGGGTCCAATGTAAATGAGCAGTTCTTC
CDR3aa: CATSDPQGSNVNEQFF

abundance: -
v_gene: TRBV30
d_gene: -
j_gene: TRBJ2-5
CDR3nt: TGTGCCTGGAGTGTACAGCTGAACCAAGAGACCCAGTACTTC
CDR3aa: CAWSVQLNQETQYF

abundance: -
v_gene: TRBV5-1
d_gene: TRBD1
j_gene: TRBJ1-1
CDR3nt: TGCGCCAGCAGCTTCGGGGACAGGGTTTCTCTCATGAACACTGAAGCTTTCTTT
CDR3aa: CASSFGDRVSLMNTEAFF

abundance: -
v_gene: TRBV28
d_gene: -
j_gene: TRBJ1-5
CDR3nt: TGTGCCAGCAGTTTTCGGAGGGCGGGCAATCAGCCCCAGCATTTT
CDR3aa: CASSFRRAGNQPQHF

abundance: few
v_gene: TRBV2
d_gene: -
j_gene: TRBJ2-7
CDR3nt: TGTGCCAGCAATGCGGCAGGAGGCGCAACAACCTACGAGCAGTACTTC
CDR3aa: CASNAAGGATTYEQYF

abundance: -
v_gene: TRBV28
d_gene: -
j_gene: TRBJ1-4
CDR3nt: TGTGCCAGCAGACGAACGGGGTTAGGTGAAAAACTGTTTTTT
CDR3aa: CASRRTGLGEKLFF

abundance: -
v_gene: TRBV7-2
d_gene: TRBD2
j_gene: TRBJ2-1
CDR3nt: TGTGCCAGCAGCATAGTTAGCGGGAAGCACAATGAGCAGTTCTTC
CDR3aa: CASSIVSGKHNEQFF

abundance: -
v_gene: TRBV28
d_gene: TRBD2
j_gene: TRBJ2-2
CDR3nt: TGTGCCAGCAGTTTTCTCCTAGCGGAAGTCGGCACCGGGGAGCTGTTTTTT
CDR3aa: CASSFLLAEVGTGELFF

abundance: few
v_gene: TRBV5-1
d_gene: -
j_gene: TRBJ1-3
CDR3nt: TGCGCCAGCAGCTTGGCCGGGGGAGGAGCTGGAAACACCATATATTTT
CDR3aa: CASSLAGGGAGNTIYF

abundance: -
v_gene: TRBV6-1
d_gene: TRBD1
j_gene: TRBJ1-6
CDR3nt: TGTGCCAGCAGTGAAAGGGTTCCGGGACAGGCTAATTCACCCCTCCACTTT
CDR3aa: CASSERVPGQANSPLHF

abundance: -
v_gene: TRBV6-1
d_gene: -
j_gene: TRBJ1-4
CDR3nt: TGTGCCAGCAGTGACAGGGCTGCAACTAATGAAAAACTGTTTTTT
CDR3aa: CASSDRAATNEKLFF